This T cell receptor beta chain was captured in a study of identical twins. Study results and caveats: Zero-insertion analyses could be partly confounded by invariant MAIT and iNKT cells.

Of note for this clonotype: Its cognate antigen is unknown.

Template switching, a step in the protocol, added a universal primer site, and cDNA carried unique molecular identifiers. Via MiXCR, TCRdb re-called the 5' RACE reads, giving one row per CDR3 protein. The table lists about 450,000 distinct CDR3 sequences, about 18% of them singletons. V shed 5 bases and J 1 base; nucleotides not matched to a gene: 4. CDR1 SGHTA and CDR2 FQGTGA come from the germline V gene. This CDR3 is built from 14 residues. Every donor was a healthy Caucasian. This clonotype was sampled from a man aged 50 to 59 in good health. Sequenced material: naive T cells sorted from blood. The rearrangement joins TRBV7-3 to TRBJ1-1; 7 bases agree with TRBD1. CDR3 sequence: CASSATGWNTEAFF. The CDR3 DNA reads as TGTGCCAGCAGCGCGACAGGGTGGAACACTGAAGCTTTCTTT. The full variable domain, in which reference TRBV7-3 and TRBJ1-1 provide the parts outside the CDR3, is GAGVSQTPSNKVTEKGKYVELRCDPISGHTALYWYRQSLGQGPEFLIYFQGTGAADDSGLPNDRFFAVRPEGSVSTLKIQRTERGDSAVYLCASSATGWNTEAFFGQGTRLTVV.